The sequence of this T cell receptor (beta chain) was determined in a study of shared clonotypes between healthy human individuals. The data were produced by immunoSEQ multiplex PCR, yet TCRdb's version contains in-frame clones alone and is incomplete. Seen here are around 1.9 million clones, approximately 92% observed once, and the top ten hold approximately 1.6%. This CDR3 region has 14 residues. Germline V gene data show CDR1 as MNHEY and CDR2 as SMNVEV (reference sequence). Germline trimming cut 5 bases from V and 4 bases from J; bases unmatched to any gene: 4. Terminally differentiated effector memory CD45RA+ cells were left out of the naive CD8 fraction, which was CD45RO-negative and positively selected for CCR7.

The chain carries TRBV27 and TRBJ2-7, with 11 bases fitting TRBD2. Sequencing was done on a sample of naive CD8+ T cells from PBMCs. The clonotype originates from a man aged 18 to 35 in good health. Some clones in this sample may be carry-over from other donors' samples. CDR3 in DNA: TGTGCCAGCAGTATCCGACTAGCGGGGTACGAGCAGTACTTC. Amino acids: CASSIRLAGYEQYF.